This T cell receptor beta chain was observed in a study of blood T cells in healthy people across ages. Looked up from germline, CDR1 is DFQATT and CDR2 is SNEGSKA (reference sequence). V was pared by 6 bases and J by 0 bases, with 17 bases between. The CDR3 spans 15 residues. This clonotype was detected only a few times. Its target is not known. Study-wide results and caveats: Per million T cells, the diversity of TCR beta decreased roughly linearly as age advanced. Comparison with aged donors showed that long-lived donors had more naive CD4+ cells and higher diversity. The authors considered diversity estimates from one million T cells to be underestimates.

A second PCR, run for about 6 to 11 cycles, used a sample-barcoded 5' primer plus a J-beta primer mix. Every single cDNA molecule received a tag from a template-switch adaptor with 12 random nucleotides. TCRdb recomputed calls from the 5' RACE reads with MiXCR, one row per CDR3 protein. The sample has roughly 800,000 distinct CDR3 sequences, 58% seen once. The J gene is TRBJ1-2, the V gene TRBV20-1, with D uncertain. The receptor was isolated from a young man in good health. The sample taken for sequencing was blood. The CDR3 bases are TGCAGTGCCACCCAAAGCTTCTGGTCTAACTATGGCTACACCTTC. Protein: CSATQSFWSNYGYTF.